This TCR beta chain was observed in a study of HIV-infected patients and healthy controls. Whole-study findings and limits: HIV-infected patients shared fewer CDR3 sequences between individuals than healthy controls.

cDNA was made from around 0.45 ug RNA using alpha and beta constant primers. Alpha and beta chain libraries were made separately by chain-specific third strand synthesis with multiplexing indices. A 5' RACE adapter with a random hexamer and the SP2 primer site was joined to cDNA. TCRdb redid the calling of the 5' RACE reads with MiXCR, one entry per CDR3 protein. The top ten hold 6% to 7% of the sample, which has 13,000 to 15,000 distinct CDR3 sequences, around 9% seen once. In the case of this clonotype: Its antigen is unknown.

Germline loops: CDR1 MNHEY, CDR2 SMNVEV (reference sequence). The V gene lost 3 bases and the J gene lost 9 bases, with 18 bases spanning the gap. The CDR3 has 15 residues. Whole blood was used without fractionation, so all unsorted peripheral T cells were included. As controls, some ten uninfected healthy donors gave samples, and a few gave a couple of samples three to four months apart. RNA came from 2.5 to 3 ml of peripheral blood. Source material: blood. The sequence was collected from an adult in good health. This chain connects TRBV27 to TRBJ2-1; possibly TRBD2 for D (6 bases). In DNA form, the CDR3 reads TGTGCCAGCAGTTTTAGGGCTAGCGCAGGTTTTGAGCAGTTCTTC. Its translation is CASSFRASAGFEQFF.